This is a list of T cell receptor beta chains from one sample in a study of cytomegalovirus exposure and HLA in healthy donors. Profiled with immunoSEQ multiplex PCR; TCRdb holds only in-frame clones, not every one. The sample consists of about 190,000 clones, 70% to 85% of them appearing once. The sequencing sample was made of PBMCs. Source of these receptors: a man aged 35 to 55 in good health and CMV-seropositive. CDR3s include the opening cysteine and the closing phenylalanine or tryptophan. The D gene is left open where the match is weak. Size values are once, few and many counts, or a class for expanded clones, and some rows have none.

d_call | clone_size | j_call | v_call | cdr3_aa | cdr3_nt
NA | NA | TRBJ1-2 | TRBV10-3 | CAISGGNYGYTF | TGTGCCATCAGCGGGGGAAACTATGGCTACACCTTC
NA | NA | TRBJ1-2 | TRBV27 | CASSSAETNYGYTF | TGTGCCAGCAGTTCTGCGGAGACTAACTATGGCTACACCTTC
NA | NA | TRBJ1-2 | TRBV29-1 | CSVEGADYGYTF | TGCAGCGTTGAAGGGGCAGACTATGGCTACACCTTC
TRBD2 | NA | TRBJ2-1 | TRBV7-3 | CASSLSPSGSSYNEQFF | TGTGCCAGCAGCTTAAGCCCTAGCGGGAGCTCCTACAATGAGCAGTTCTTC
NA | once | TRBJ2-1 | TRBV4-3 | CASSQVGGIREQFF | TGCGCCAGCAGCCAAGTTGGGGGGATTCGTGAGCAGTTCTTC
NA | NA | TRBJ2-3 | TRBV27 | CASRTRYWGTDTQYF | TGTGCCAGCAGGACCAGGTACTGGGGCACAGATACGCAGTATTTT
TRBD1 | NA | TRBJ2-5 | TRBV15 | CATSRERTGRQETQYF | TGTGCCACCAGCAGAGAAAGGACAGGGCGACAAGAGACCCAGTACTTC
TRBD1 | NA | TRBJ2-3 | TRBV28 | CASSLRDSILDTQYF | TGTGCCAGCAGTCTCCGGGACAGTATCTTAGATACGCAGTATTTT
NA | NA | TRBJ1-4 | TRBV28 | CATLEGGNEKLFF | TGTGCCACCCTCGAGGGCGGAAATGAAAAACTGTTTTTT
TRBD1 | NA | TRBJ1-3 | TRBV6-1 | CASSATGVAGNTIYF | TGTGCCAGCAGTGCGACAGGGGTCGCCGGAAACACCATATATTTT